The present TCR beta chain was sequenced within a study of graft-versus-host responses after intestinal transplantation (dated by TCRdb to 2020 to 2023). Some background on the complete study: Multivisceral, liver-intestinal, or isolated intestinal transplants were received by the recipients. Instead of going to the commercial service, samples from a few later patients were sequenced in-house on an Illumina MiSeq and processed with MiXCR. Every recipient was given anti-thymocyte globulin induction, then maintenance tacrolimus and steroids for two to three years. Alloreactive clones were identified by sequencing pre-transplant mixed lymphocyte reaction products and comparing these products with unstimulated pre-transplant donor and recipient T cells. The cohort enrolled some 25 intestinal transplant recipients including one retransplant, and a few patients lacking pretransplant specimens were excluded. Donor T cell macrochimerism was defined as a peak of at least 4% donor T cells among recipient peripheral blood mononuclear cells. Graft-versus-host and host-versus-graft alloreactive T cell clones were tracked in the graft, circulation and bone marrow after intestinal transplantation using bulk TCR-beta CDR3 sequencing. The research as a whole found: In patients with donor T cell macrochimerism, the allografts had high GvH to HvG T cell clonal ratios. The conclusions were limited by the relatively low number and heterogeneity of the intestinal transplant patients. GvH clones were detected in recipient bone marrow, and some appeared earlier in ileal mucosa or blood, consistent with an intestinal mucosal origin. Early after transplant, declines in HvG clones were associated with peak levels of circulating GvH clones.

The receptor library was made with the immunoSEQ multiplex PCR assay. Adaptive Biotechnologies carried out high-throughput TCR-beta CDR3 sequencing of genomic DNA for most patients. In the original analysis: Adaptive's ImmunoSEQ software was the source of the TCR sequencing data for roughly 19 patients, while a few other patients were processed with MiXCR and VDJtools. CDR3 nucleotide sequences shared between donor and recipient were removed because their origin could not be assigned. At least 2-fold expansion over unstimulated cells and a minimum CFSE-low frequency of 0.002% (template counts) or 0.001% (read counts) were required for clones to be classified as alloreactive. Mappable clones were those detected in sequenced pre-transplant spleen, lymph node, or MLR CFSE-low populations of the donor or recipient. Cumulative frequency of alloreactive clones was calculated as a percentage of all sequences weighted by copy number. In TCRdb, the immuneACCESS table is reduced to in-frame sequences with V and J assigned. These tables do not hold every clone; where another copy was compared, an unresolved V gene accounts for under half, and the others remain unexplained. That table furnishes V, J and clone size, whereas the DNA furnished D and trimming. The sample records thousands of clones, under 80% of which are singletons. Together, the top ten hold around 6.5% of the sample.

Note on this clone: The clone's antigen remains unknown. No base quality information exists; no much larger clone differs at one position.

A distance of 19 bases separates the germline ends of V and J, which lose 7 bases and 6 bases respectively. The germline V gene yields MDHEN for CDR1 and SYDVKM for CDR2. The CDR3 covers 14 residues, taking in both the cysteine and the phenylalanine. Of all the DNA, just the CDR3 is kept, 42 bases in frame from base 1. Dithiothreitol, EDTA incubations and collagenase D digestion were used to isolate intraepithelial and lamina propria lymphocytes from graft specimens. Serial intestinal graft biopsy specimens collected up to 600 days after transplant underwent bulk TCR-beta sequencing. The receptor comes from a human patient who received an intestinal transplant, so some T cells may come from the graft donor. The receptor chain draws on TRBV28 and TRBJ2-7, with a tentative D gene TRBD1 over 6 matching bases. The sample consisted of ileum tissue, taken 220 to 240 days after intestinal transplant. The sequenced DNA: TGTGCCAGCATCCTAAGGGGGAGATCTGGCGAGCAGTACTTC. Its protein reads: CASILRGRSGEQYF. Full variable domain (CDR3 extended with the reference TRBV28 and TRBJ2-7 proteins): DVKVTQSSRYLVKRTGEKVFLECVQDMDHENMFWYRQDPGLGLRLIYFSYDVKMKEKGDIPEGYSVSREKKERFSLILESASTNQTSMYLCASILRGRSGEQYFGPGTRLTVT.